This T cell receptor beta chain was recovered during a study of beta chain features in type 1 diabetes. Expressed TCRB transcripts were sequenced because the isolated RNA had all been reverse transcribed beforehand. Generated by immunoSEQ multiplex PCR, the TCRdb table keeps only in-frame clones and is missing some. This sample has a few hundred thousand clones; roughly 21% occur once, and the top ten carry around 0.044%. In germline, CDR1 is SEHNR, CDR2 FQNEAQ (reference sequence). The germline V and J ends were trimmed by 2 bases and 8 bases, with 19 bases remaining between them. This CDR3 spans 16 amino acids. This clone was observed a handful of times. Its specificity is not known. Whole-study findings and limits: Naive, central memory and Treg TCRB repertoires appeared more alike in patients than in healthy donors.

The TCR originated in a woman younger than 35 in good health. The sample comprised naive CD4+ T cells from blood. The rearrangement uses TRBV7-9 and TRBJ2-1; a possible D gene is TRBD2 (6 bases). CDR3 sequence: CASSLFSPAGRYEQFF. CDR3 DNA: TGTGCCAGCAGCTTATTCTCCCCTGCGGGACGGTATGAGCAGTTCTTC. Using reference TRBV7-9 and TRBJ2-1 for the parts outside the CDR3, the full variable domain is DTGVSQNPRHKITKRGQNVTFRCDPISEHNRLYWYRQTLGQGPEFLTYFQNEAQLEKSRLLSDRFSAERPKGSFSTLEIQRTEQGDSAMYLCASSLFSPAGRYEQFFGPGTRLTVL.